The 17 T cell receptor beta chains listed next were all sequenced from one sample in a study of sequential checkpoint blockade in melanoma. Treatment denoted: randomized to nivolumab then ipilimumab (arm A) or the reverse (arm B). Clones were read by immunoSEQ multiplex PCR, and TCRdb kept only the in-frame ones, dropping some. The sample lists some 730 clones, around a fifth seen once, with roughly 19% in the top ten. The sample was tumor tissue (inferred from file names), taken from a patient given nivolumab and ipilimumab in sequence. The receptors were sampled from a human donor with melanoma.

The chain uses TRBV19 and TRBJ1-1; 7 nucleotides line up with TRBD1. CDR3 size: 13 residues. Germline V gene data show CDR1 as LNHDA and CDR2 as SQIVND (reference sequence). Trimming took 6 bases from V and 3 from J; bases not matched to a gene: 4. The chain's CDR3 is CASRPGQHTEAFF. Here the CDR3 DNA reads TGTGCCAGTAGACCGGGACAGCACACTGAAGCTTTCTTT.

In its sample, this clone ranks as medium-sized. The chain recombines TRBV11-3 with TRBJ1-2; TRBD1 might be the D (6 bases). From germline, CDR1 is SGHNT and CDR2 YENEEA. This CDR3 has 14 residues. V was pared by 6 bases and J by 5 bases, with 16 bases between. CDR3 sequence reads: CASRSAGDDYGYTF. The CDR3, as DNA: TGTGCCAGCAGGTCGGCAGGGGATGATTATGGCTACACCTTC. The full variable domain, in which reference TRBV11-3 and TRBJ1-2 provide the parts outside the CDR3, is EAGVVQSPRYKIIEKKQPVAFWCNPISGHNTLYWYLQNLGQGPELLIRYENEEAVDDSQLPKDRFSAERLKGVDSTLKIQPAELGDSAVYLCASRSAGDDYGYTFGSGTRLTVV.

V and J are TRBV6-8 and TRBJ1-1; TRBD1 is a possible D gene (6 bases). The CDR3 has 18 residues. Trimming stripped 6 bases from V and 4 bases from J, with 27 bases between. Germline lookup yields CDR1 MNHGY and CDR2 SAAAGT. CDR3 protein: CASRGARTATVGRTEAFF. Written as DNA, the CDR3 is TGTGCCAGCAGGGGGGCTCGAACGGCAACAGTCGGACGCACTGAAGCTTTCTTT.

This clone was seen only a few times. The chain employs TRBV6-8 and TRBJ2-5, with 9 bases that match TRBD1. The germline gives CDR1 MNHGY, CDR2 SAAAGT. The CDR3 has 14 amino acids. V lost 2 bases, J lost 5 bases, and 3 bases stayed unmatched. The DNA for the CDR3 is TGTGCCAGCAGTTACCAAGGGACAGGGGAGACCCAGTACTTC. Translated: CASSYQGTGETQYF.

This clone was seen a handful of times. J is TRBJ2-5 and V is TRBV19; TRBD2 aligns across 8 bases. Germline CDR1 LNHDA, CDR2 SQIVND (reference sequence). This CDR3 comprises 15 residues. V shed 5 bases and J 0 bases; nucleotides not matched to a gene: 5. The CDR3 spells CASSSLLADQETQYF. The CDR3 DNA is TGTGCCAGTAGTTCGCTACTAGCGGACCAAGAGACCCAGTACTTC.

The rearrangement links TRBV6-7 to TRBJ2-2; 9 nucleotides match TRBD1. TRBV6-7 is annotated as an ORF whose role is uncertain. V lost 5 bases, J lost 10 bases, and 8 bases stayed unmatched. The CDR3 has 14 amino acids. CDR3 residues: CASSVWDRALELFF. The DNA for the CDR3 is TGTGCCAGCAGTGTATGGGACAGGGCATTGGAGCTGTTTTTT.

By frequency in the sample, this clone is medium-sized (0.01 to 0.1%). The rearrangement links TRBV11-3 to TRBJ2-5; D gene uncertain. CDR3 length: 14 amino acids. V was cut by 7 bases and J by 0 bases, with 12 bases left in between. Per germline, CDR1 SGHNT and CDR2 YENEEA. The CDR3 protein is CASTPQTYQETQYF. The CDR3 DNA reads as TGTGCCAGCACCCCGCAGACGTACCAAGAGACCCAGTACTTC.

This chain connects TRBV29-1 to TRBJ1-5, with D unclear. Germline assignment: CDR1 SQVTM and CDR2 ANQGSEA. This CDR3 contains 13 residues. Trimming removed 4 bases from V and 1 base from J, with 8 bases in between. The CDR3 nucleotides read TGCAGCGTTGTTACGGGGAGCAATCAGCCCCAGCATTTT. It specifies CSVVTGSNQPQHF.

The chain employs TRBV19 and TRBJ1-3; D gene uncertain. V was shortened by 2 bases and J by 4 bases, with 18 bases between the two germline ends. The V gene's germline CDR1 is LNHDA and CDR2 SQIVND (reference sequence). This CDR3 is built from 17 residues. This CDR3 reads CASSISPPTVTGNTIYF. The CDR3 DNA reads as TGTGCCAGTAGTATATCCCCTCCAACGGTCACCGGAAACACCATATATTTT.

This clone is termed large (0.1 to 1%). This rearrangement joins TRBV10-3 to TRBJ1-5; tentative D call: TRBD1 (5 bases). The V end lost 2 bases, the J end lost 10 bases, and 15 bases lay between the germline ends. CDR3 size: 14 residues. CDR1 and CDR2 from the germline V gene are ENHRY and SYGVKD. The CDR3 nucleotides read TGTGCCATCAGTGAGCCCGGGACGTCCGGACCCCAGCATTTT. Translation: CAISEPGTSGPQHF.

The J gene is TRBJ1-6, the V gene TRBV10-2; tentative D call: TRBD1 (5 bases). Germline V lookup: CDR1 WSHSY, CDR2 SAAADI. The CDR3 length is 15 residues. Trimming cost V 0 bases and J 11 bases, with 14 bases left between them. CDR3 protein: CASSESRDRIPPLHF. CDR3 DNA: TGCGCCAGCAGTGAGTCCCGGGACCGGATTCCACCCCTCCACTTT.

A remark on this clone: Mismatch with germline at one junction end may stem from a read error. This chain uses TRBV6-8 with TRBJ1-3; the D is unclear. Per germline, CDR1 MNHGY and CDR2 SAAAGT. The CDR3 runs to 14 residues. CDR3 protein: CASIYEARGNTIYF. The DNA of the CDR3 is TGTGCCAGCATTTACGAGGCCCGGGGAAACACCATATATTTT.

CDR3 nucleotides: TGTGCTTCTGGAGGGGAAGGGGGCCAGCCCCAGCATTTT. This encodes CASGGEGGQPQHF. V usage is TRBV30 and J usage is TRBJ1-5; the match to TRBD1 covers 7 bases. The CDR3 has 13 residues. Looked up from germline, CDR1 is GTSNPN and CDR2 is SVGIG (reference sequence).

This chain joins TRBV5-1 and TRBJ2-2; 9 positions agree with TRBD2. The CDR3 has 19 amino acids. Trimming removed 4 bases from V and 3 bases from J; junction bases left unmatched: 16. The germline gives CDR1 SGHRS, CDR2 YFSETQ. CDR3 sequence: CASSPDSRGGGAYTGELFF. The CDR3 DNA is TGCGCCAGCAGCCCCGATTCCCGGGGCGGGGGGGCTTACACCGGGGAGCTGTTTTTT.

By its share, this clone is large (0.1 to 1%). This chain links TRBV15 with TRBJ1-4; perhaps TRBD1 as D (6 bases). The germline V gene encodes CDR1 LNHNV and CDR2 YYDKDF (reference sequence). This CDR3 comprises 15 residues. V was trimmed by 7 bases and J by 2 bases, leaving 14 bases between them. The CDR3 DNA reads as TGTGCCACCAACCCGACGGGGGGCACTAATGAAAAACTGTTTTTT. This sequence encodes CATNPTGGTNEKLFF.

This clone has just a few counts. The CDR3 DNA reads as TGTGCCTTCACCCGACAGGGGCGGACTGAAGCTTTCTTT. Amino acid sequence: CAFTRQGRTEAFF. The chain employs TRBV9 and TRBJ1-1, with 8 bases that match TRBD1. Per germline, CDR1 SGDLS and CDR2 YYNGEE. CDR3 length equals 13 residues. With V trimmed by 10 bases and J by 5 bases, 10 bases remained unmatched.

V gene TRBV19 combines with J gene TRBJ1-5; D unresolved. CDR3 size: 16 residues. Germline V gene lookup returns CDR1 LNHDA and CDR2 SQIVND (reference sequence). V was shortened by 3 bases and J by 0 bases, with 12 bases between the two germline ends. In DNA, the CDR3 is TGTGCCAGTAGTATCATCACGGTAGATAGCAATCAGCCCCAGCATTTT. It yields the protein CASSIITVDSNQPQHF.